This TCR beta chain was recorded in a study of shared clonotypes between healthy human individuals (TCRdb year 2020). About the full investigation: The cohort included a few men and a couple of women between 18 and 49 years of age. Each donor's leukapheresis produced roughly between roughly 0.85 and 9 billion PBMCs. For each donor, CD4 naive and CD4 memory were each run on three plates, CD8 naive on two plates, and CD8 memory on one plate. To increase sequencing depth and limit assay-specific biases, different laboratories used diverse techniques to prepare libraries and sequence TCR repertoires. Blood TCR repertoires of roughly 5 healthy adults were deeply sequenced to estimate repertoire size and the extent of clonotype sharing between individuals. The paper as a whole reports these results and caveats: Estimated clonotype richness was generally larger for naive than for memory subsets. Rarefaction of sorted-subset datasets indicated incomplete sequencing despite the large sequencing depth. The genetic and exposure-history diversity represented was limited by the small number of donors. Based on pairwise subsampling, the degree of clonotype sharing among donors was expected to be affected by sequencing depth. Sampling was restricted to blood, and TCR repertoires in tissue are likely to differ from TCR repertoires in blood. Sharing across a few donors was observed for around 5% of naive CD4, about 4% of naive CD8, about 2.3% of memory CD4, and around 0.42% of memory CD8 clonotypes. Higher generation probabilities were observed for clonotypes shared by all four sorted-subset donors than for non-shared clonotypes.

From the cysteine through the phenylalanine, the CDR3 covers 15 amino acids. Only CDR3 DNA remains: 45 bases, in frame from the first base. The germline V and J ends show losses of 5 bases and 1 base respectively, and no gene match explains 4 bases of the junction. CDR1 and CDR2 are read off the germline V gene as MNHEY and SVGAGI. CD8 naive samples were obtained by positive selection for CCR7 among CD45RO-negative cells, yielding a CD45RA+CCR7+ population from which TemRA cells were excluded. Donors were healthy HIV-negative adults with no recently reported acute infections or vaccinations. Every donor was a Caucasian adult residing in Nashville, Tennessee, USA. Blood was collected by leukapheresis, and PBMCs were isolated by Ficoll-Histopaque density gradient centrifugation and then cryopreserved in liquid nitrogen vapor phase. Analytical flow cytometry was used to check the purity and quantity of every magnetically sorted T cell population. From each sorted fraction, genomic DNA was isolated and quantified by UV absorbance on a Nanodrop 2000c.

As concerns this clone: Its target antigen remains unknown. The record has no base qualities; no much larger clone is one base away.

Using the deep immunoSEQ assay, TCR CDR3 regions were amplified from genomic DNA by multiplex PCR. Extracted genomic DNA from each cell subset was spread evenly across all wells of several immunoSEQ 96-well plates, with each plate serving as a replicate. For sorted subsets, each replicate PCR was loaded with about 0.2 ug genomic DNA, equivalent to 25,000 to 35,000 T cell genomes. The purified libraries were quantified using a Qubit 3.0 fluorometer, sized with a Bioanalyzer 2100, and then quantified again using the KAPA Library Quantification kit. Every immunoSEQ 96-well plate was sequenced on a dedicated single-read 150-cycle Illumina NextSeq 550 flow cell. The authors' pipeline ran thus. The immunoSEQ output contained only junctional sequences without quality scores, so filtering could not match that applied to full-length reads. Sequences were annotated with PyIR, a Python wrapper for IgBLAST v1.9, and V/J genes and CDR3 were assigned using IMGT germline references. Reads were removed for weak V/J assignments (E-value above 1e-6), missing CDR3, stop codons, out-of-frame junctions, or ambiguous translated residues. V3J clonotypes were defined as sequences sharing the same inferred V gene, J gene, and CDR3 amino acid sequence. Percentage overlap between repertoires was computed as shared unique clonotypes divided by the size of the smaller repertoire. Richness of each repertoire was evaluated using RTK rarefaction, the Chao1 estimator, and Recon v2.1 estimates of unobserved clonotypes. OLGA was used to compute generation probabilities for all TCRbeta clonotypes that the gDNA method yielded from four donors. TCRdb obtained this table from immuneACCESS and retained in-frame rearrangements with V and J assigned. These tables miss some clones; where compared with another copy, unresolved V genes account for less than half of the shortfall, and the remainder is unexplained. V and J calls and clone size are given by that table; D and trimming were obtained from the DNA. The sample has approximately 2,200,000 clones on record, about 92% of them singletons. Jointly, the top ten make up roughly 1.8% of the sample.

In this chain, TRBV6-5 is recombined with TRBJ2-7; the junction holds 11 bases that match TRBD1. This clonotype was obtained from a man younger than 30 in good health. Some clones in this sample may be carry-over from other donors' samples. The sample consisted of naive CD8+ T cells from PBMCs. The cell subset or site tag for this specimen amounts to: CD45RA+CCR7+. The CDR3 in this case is CASSVRDRGSYEQYF. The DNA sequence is TGTGCCAGCAGTGTCCGGGACAGGGGGTCCTACGAGCAGTACTTC.